This note documents a single T cell receptor (beta chain) sequence. Antigen: not known. V dropped 5 bases and J dropped 0 bases, with 11 bases sitting between them. Germline-derived CDR1 and CDR2 are MNHEY and SMNVEV (reference sequence). This CDR3 contains 16 residues. These data come from a study of persistence of HIV-infected CD4 T cells. Cells were stimulated with CMV-infected fibroblast lysates at 10 ug/mL. Memory cells lacking CD40L and CD69 with high CD45RO were sorted. Adults with HIV-1 started suppressive ART while chronically infected. Sequencing used immunoSEQ version 4 in survey mode. The repertoire was sequenced with immunoSEQ multiplex PCR; TCRdb's copy has only in-frame clones and lacks some. This sample has 45,000 to 55,000 clones, with about four fifths found just once. Study results and caveats: Within sorted populations, more oligoclonal TCRs accompanied more oligoclonal proviruses.

Sequencing was performed on CD4+ T cells sorted from PBMCs after roughly 18-hour stimulation, taken from a patient who received antiretroviral therapy. The chain has TRBV27 and TRBJ1-6; TRBD1 is a possible D gene (5 bases). The sequence came from an adult man with HIV who was CMV-seropositive. The CDR3 loop reads CASSTGTSSYNSPLHF. CDR3 sequence (DNA): TGTGCCAGCAGTACAGGAACTTCCTCCTATAATTCACCCCTCCACTTT.